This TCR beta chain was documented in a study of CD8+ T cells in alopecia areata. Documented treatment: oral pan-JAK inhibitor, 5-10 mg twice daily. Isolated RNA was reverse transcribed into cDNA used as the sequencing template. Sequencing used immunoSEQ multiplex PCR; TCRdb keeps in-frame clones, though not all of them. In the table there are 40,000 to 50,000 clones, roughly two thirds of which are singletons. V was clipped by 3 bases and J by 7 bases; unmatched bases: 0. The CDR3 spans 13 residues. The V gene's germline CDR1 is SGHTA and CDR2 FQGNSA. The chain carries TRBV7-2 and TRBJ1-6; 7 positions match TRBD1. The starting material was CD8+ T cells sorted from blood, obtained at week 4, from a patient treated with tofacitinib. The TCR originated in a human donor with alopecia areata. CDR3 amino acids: CASSLTGNSPLHF. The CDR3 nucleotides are TGTGCCAGCAGCTTGACAGGGAATTCACCCCTCCACTTT.